The 15 T cell receptor beta chains below all came from one sample that was sequenced in a study of T-cell memory formation after mild COVID-19. TCRdb re-called the 5' RACE reads through MiXCR, storing one row per CDR3 protein. The table records roughly 370,000 distinct CDR3 sequences, about 15% of them present only once. Sample: PBMCs or a T cell subset sorted from them (not recorded which). The receptors here all came from a man between 18 and 35 years old who had mild COVID-19 (a few samples of this study predate the infection). Cell type and time point are not known.

In its sample, this clonotype was seen many times. V and J are TRBV12-3 or TRBV12-4 and TRBJ1-4; D remains ambiguous. The CDR3 extends over 14 amino acids. Trimming took off 5 bases at V and 2 bases at J, with 9 bases between the two ends. The CDR3 DNA reads TGTGCCAGCAGTCCTAGTGGGACTAATGAAAAACTGTTTTTT. It is translated as CASSPSGTNEKLFF.

The rearrangement uses TRBV9 and TRBJ2-2; tentative D call: TRBD1 (5 bases). Germline V gene data show CDR1 as SGDLS and CDR2 as YYNGEE. The V gene lost 1 base and the J gene lost 5 bases, with 15 bases spanning the gap. The length of the CDR3 is 16 residues. CDR3 region: CASSVMGPGPTGELFF. The CDR3 nucleotides are TGTGCCAGCAGCGTAATGGGCCCAGGGCCTACCGGGGAGCTGTTTTTT.

The sample holds a few counts of this clonotype. CDR3 nucleotides: TGCGCCAGCAGCTTGGACCGGCAGGGGGGAGATACGCAGTATTTT. Translating it yields CASSLDRQGGDTQYF. The chain employs TRBV5-1 and TRBJ2-3; a weak D match, TRBD1 (7 bases). Trimming took off 0 bases at V and 5 bases at J, with 13 bases between the two ends. The CDR3 has 15 amino acids. CDR1 is SGHRS and CDR2 is YFSETQ in the germline V gene.

CDR3 sequence: CASRLAGGIETQYF. The DNA for the CDR3 is TGTGCCAGCAGGCTAGCGGGGGGGATAGAGACCCAGTACTTC. This sequence joins TRBV27 and TRBJ2-5, with 12 bases fitting TRBD2. Losses at the gene ends were 6 bases for V and 4 bases for J; bases not matched to a gene: 3. Germline values: CDR1 MNHEY, CDR2 SMNVEV (reference sequence). The CDR3 length is 14 residues.

This chain uses TRBV3-1 with TRBJ2-3, with 7 bases identical to TRBD2. The CDR3 length is 18 residues. The germline CDR1 and CDR2 sequences are LGHDT and YNNKEL (reference sequence). V was pared by 3 bases and J by 7 bases, with 19 bases of the junction left unmatched. The CDR3 DNA is TGTGCCAGCAGCCATTCCCCCGGGATTATGGAAGCGGGGAATACGCAGTATTTT. Its protein is CASSHSPGIMEAGNTQYF.

This clonotype was observed a handful of times. This chain connects TRBV12-3 or TRBV12-4 to TRBJ2-1; D unclear. The length of the CDR3 is 12 residues. V was clipped by 7 bases and J by 6 bases, with 10 bases between them. The CDR3 sequence: CASTFDLNEQFF. CDR3 in DNA: TGTGCCAGCACCTTCGACCTCAATGAGCAGTTCTTC.

Many counts were recorded for this clonotype. The V call is TRBV7-9, the J call TRBJ2-2; TRBD1 is a possible D gene (5 bases). The CDR3 is 14 amino acids. The V end lost 8 bases, the J end lost 2 bases, and 12 bases lay between the germline ends. The germline V gene has CDR1 SEHNR and CDR2 FQNEAQ (reference sequence). CDR3 DNA: TGTGCCAGCTTCCCAGACAGTAACACCGGGGAGCTGTTTTTT. It codes for CASFPDSNTGELFF.

The chain is built from TRBV20-1 and TRBJ1-6; D is uncertain. CDR1 is DFQATT and CDR2 is SNEGSKA in the germline V gene (reference sequence). The ends were cut back, 6 bases at V and 5 bases at J, with 17 bases in the middle. The CDR3 consists of 15 residues. In DNA, the CDR3 is TGCAGTGCAATAGCGGCGGCCAGAGATAATTCACCCCTCCACTTT. Protein: CSAIAAARDNSPLHF.

In its sample, this clonotype was seen a few times. This sequence joins TRBV27 and TRBJ2-5, with TRBD2 matching over 14 bases. The germline gives CDR1 MNHEY, CDR2 SMNVEV (reference sequence). This CDR3 is built from 19 residues. V trimming: 4 bases; J trimming: 5 bases; junction bases outside the gene matches: 15. The CDR3 nucleotides are TGTGCCAGCAGTTATTCCCCCCGAGGACTAGCGGGGGGTAGGGAGACCCAGTACTTC. Translating it yields CASSYSPRGLAGGRETQYF.

This sequence joins TRBV4-1 and TRBJ1-5; the D gene is possibly TRBD1 (5 bases). CDR1 and CDR2 (germline): MGHRA, YSYEKL. The germline V and J ends were trimmed by 4 bases and 0 bases, with 16 bases remaining between them. CDR3 length: 17 amino acids. CDR3: CASSPGQGIPSNQPQHF. In nucleotides, the CDR3 is TGCGCCAGCAGCCCGGGGCAGGGAATTCCTAGCAATCAGCCCCAGCATTTT.

The rearrangement joins TRBV7-2 to TRBJ2-5; D ambiguous. Germline CDR1 reads SGHTA; CDR2 reads FQGNSA. The CDR3 runs to 15 residues. Deletions cut 3 bases from V and 5 bases from J, with 16 bases between. The CDR3 spells CASSFQDSVRETQYF. The CDR3, as DNA: TGTGCCAGCAGCTTTCAGGATTCAGTCCGGGAGACCCAGTACTTC.

The gene calls are TRBV6-6 and TRBJ2-5; 8 bases are shared with TRBD1. Germline CDR1 MNHNY, CDR2 SVGAGI (reference sequence). The CDR3 is 16 residues long. Trimming removed 8 bases from V and 2 bases from J; junction bases left unmatched: 13. The CDR3 sequence: CASALTGDERQETQYF. As DNA, the CDR3 is TGTGCCAGCGCTCTGACAGGGGACGAGAGGCAAGAGACCCAGTACTTC.

The rearrangement joins TRBV20-1 to TRBJ2-2; the match to TRBD1 covers 8 bases. In germline, CDR1 is DFQATT, CDR2 SNEGSKA (reference sequence). Losses at the gene ends were 7 bases for V and 5 bases for J; bases not matched to a gene: 6. CDR3 length equals 13 residues. The CDR3 region is CSVDRGTTGELFF. CDR3 in DNA: TGCAGTGTCGACAGGGGAACGACCGGGGAGCTGTTTTTT.

The chain couples TRBV7-6 to TRBJ2-3; TRBD1 might be the D (6 bases). Trimming cost V 1 base and J 2 bases, with 13 bases left between them. CDR3 size: 16 residues. Germline V lookup: CDR1 SGHVS, CDR2 FNYEAQ. The CDR3 sequence: CASSLEGTNPTDTQYF. The CDR3 DNA follows: TGTGCCAGCAGCTTAGAGGGGACAAATCCCACAGATACGCAGTATTTT. Based on the CDR3 plus reference TRBV7-6 and TRBJ2-3, the full variable domain is GAGVSQSPRYKVTKRGQDVALRCDPISGHVSLYWYRQALGQGPEFLTYFNYEAQQDKSGLPNDRFSAERPEGSISTLTIQRTEQRDSAMYRCASSLEGTNPTDTQYFGPGTRLTVL.

At least ten counts were recorded for this clonotype. One junction end disagrees with the germline gene, perhaps due to a read error. The chain is built from TRBV7-7 and TRBJ2-5, with D possibly TRBD2 on 6 matching bases. This CDR3 is 13 amino acids long. Looked up from germline, CDR1 is SSHAT and CDR2 is FNYEAQ (reference sequence). CDR3 region: CASSAGTGETQYF. The CDR3 bases are TGTGCTAGCAGCGCGGGGACCGGGGAGACCCAGTACTTC. The variable domain in full, completed from reference TRBV7-7 and TRBJ2-5, reads GAGVSQSPRYKVTKRGQDVTLRCDPISSHATLYWYQQALGQGPEFLTYFNYEAQPDKSGLPSDRFSAERPEGSISTLTIQRTEQRDSAMYRCASSAGTGETQYFGPGTRLLVL.